The rows below give T cell receptor beta chains drawn from one sample of a study of blood T cell repertoires in COVID-19. The repertoire was sequenced with immunoSEQ multiplex PCR; TCRdb's copy has only in-frame clones and lacks some. The sample lists hundreds of thousands of clones, under 90% occurring once. The sample consisted of PBMCs or T cells enriched from blood (not recorded which). These receptors were obtained from a woman aged 55-69 years who had recovered from COVID-19. Both conserved end residues are trimmed from each CDR3.

>TRBV19|TRBJ2-2
ASSISTGELF
>TRBV12-3/TRBV12-4|TRBJ1-2
ASSPREYGYT
>TRBV11-3|TRBJ1-1
ASSLGEGQGNKAF
>TRBV10-3|TRBJ1-6
AISAIGQEYNSPLH
>TRBV7-2|TRBJ1-5
ASSVGSMVQPQH
>TRBV27|TRBJ1-1
ASSSTGGNTEAF
>TRBV2|TRBJ2-3
ASSEYVSRDTQY
>TRBV29-1|TRBJ1-1
SVRQNMNTEAF
>TRBV29-1|TRBJ1-5
SFRQGDGGPQH
>TRBV5-1|TRBJ1-2
ASSSDRAEGYGYT
>TRBV19|TRBJ1-6
ASSNGQGARSPLH
>TRBV19|TRBJ1-1
ASSNWAVARRAEAF
>TRBV20-1|TRBJ1-5
SASTGQPNQPQH
>TRBV9|TRBJ1-3
ASSPLSGNTIY
>TRBV20-1|TRBJ1-1
SAREGTEAF
>TRBV10-3|TRBJ2-7
AITRDRGLREQY
>TRBV5-4|TRBJ1-2
ASSLTARDGYT
>TRBV27|TRBJ2-7
ASSMTSGSIYEQY
>TRBV27|TRBJ1-5
ASSLRQGLSNQPQH
>TRBV5-4|TRBJ2-5
ASSLTGLGETQY
>TRBV19|TRBJ1-6
ASSGTRSYNSPLH
>TRBV7-2|TRBJ1-6
ASSPRQSPNSPLH
>TRBV6-4|TRBJ1-6
ASSAADTNSPLH
>TRBV5-1|TRBJ1-1
ASSWGQVNAEAF
>TRBV7-8|TRBJ2-2
ASSFGTGGITGELF
>TRBV20-1|TRBJ2-1
SASGTSGGLSSYNEQF
>TRBV29-1|TRBJ1-3
SVSGTTSSGNTIY
>TRBV6-5|TRBJ2-1
ASSLYGSIYNEQF
>TRBV19|TRBJ1-1
ASSIPTGGPTEAF
>TRBV10-3|TRBJ1-6
AISMTGGDARSPLH
>TRBV18|TRBJ1-1
ASSPPANSEAF
>TRBV2|TRBJ1-4
ASSEGTMGKLF
>TRBV6-5|TRBJ2-7
ASTGTSGSYEQY
>TRBV6-1|TRBJ1-5
ASSEYLRDQPQH